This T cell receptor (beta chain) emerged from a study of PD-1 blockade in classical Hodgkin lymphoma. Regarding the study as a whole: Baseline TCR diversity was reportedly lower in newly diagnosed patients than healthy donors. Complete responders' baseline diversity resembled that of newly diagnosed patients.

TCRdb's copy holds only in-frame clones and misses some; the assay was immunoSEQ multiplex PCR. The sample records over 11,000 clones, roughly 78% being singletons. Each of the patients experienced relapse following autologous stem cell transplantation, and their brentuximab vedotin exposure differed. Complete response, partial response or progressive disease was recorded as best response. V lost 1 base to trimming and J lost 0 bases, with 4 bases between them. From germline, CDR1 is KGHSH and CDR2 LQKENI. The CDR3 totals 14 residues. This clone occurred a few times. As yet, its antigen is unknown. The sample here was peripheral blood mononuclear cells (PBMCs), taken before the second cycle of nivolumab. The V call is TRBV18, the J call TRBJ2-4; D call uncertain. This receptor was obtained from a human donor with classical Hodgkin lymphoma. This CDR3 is CASSPRAAKNIQYF. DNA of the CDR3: TGTGCCAGCTCACCACGGGCAGCCAAAAACATTCAGTACTTC. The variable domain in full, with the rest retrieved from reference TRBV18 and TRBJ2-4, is NAGVMQNPRHLVRRRGQEARLRCSPMKGHSHVYWYRQLPEEGLKFMVYLQKENIIDESGMPKERFSAEFPKEGPSILRIQQVVRGDSAAYFCASSPRAAKNIQYFGAGTRLSVL.